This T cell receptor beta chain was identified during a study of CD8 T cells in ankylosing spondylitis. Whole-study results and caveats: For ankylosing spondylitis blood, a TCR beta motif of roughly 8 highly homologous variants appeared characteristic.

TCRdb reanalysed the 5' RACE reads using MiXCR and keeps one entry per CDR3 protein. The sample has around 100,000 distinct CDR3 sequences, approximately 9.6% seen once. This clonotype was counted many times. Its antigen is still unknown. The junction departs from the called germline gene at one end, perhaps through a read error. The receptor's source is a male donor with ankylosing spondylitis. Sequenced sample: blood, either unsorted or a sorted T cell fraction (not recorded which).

The CDR3 protein is CASSLEYLGGIGSYNEQFF. CDR3 DNA: TGTGCCAGCAGCCTAGAGTACTTGGGCGGGATAGGTTCCTACAATGAGCAGTTCTTC. The chain combines TRBV11-2 with TRBJ2-1; tentatively, D is TRBD2 (6 bases). Per the germline V gene, CDR1 is SGHAT and CDR2 is FQNNGV. CDR3 length equals 19 residues.